The clone carrying this TCR beta chain was seen a few times. Its antigen is unidentified. The data originate from a study of T cell repertoires in cytomegalovirus infection. Notes on the study in general: HLA-C-restricted CMV clonotypes gave the most frequent clonotype in two of eight donors.

TCRdb re-analysed the reads in MiXCR, keeping a single row per CDR3 protein. The profile covers some 270,000 distinct CDR3 sequences, with less than 25% appearing a single time and approximately 20% taken by the ten largest. Germline V CDR1 and CDR2: MGHRA, YSYEKL. This CDR3 contains 16 residues. V shed 1 base and J shed 0 bases, with 10 bases lying between them. The rearrangement uses TRBV4-1 and TRBJ2-4; TRBD2 is a possible D gene (6 bases). The receptor was derived from a human donor in good health (CMV status not recorded). Some clones in this sample may be carry-over from other donors' samples. This material consisted of cultured PBMCs, taken from culture after CMV antigen stimulation. The CDR3 DNA is TGCGCCAGCAGCCAAGGACTAGACCCAGCCAAAAACATTCAGTACTTC. This translates into CASSQGLDPAKNIQYF.